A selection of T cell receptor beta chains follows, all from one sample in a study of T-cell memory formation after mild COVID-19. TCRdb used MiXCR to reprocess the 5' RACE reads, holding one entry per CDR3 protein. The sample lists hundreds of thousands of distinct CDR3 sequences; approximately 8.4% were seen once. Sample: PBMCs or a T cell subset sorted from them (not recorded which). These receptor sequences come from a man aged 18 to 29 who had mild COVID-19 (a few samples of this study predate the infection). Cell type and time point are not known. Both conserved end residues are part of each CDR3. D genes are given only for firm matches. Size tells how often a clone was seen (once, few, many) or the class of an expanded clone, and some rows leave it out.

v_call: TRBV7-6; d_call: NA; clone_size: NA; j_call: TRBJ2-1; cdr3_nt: TGTGCCAGCAGCTTAAGGGTTTTCTCCTACAATGAGCAGTTCTTC; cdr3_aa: CASSLRVFSYNEQFF
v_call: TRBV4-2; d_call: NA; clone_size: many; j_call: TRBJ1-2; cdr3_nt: TGTGCCAGCAGCCCTGCGGGGGGCACTAACTATGGCTACACCTTC; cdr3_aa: CASSPAGGTNYGYTF
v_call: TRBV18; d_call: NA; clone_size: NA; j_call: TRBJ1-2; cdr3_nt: TGTGCCAGCTCACCAGGGTCACAGGGAGACTATGGCTACACCTTC; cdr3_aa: CASSPGSQGDYGYTF
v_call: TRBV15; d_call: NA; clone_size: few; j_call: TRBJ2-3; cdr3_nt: TGTGCCACCAGCCAAGCAGATACGCAGTATTTT; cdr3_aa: CATSQADTQYF
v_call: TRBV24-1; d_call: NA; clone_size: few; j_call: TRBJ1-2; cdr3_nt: TGTGCCACCAGTGACGCGGACAGTGGCTACACCTTC; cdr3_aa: CATSDADSGYTF
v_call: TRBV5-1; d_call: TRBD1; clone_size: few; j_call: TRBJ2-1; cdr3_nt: TGCGCCAGCAGCTTCCTCCGGGACAGGGGAGTGTACGGGTCTCGGAATGAGCAGTTCTTC; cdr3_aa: CASSFLRDRGVYGSRNEQFF
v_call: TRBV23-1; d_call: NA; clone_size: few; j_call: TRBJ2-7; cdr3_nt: TGCGCCAGCAGTCAAAAGGTAACCCTGACGCAGTACGAGCAGTACTTC; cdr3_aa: CASSQKVTLTQYEQYF
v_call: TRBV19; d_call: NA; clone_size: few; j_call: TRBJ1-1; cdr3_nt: TGTGCCAGTAGTATTAGCCAGAACACTGAAGCTTTCTTT; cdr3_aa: CASSISQNTEAFF
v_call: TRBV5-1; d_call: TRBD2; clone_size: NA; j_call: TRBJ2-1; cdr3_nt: TGCGCCAGCAAACAGAATATGCCGGGACTAGCGGGTACCTACAATGAGCAGTTCTTC; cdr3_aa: CASKQNMPGLAGTYNEQFF
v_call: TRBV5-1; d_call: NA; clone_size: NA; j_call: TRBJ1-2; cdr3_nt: TGCGCCAGCAGCGGAACAGGGTGGGGCTACACCTTC; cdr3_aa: CASSGTGWGYTF
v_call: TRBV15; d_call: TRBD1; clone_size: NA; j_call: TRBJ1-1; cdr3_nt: TGTGCCACCAGCAGCGGGACAGGGGGAGTGAGAGACACTGAAGCTTTCTTT; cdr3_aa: CATSSGTGGVRDTEAFF
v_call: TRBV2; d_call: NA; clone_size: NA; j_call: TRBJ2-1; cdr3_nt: TGTGCCAGCAGTGAACAGGGTCGCGAGCAGTTCTTC; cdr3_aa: CASSEQGREQFF
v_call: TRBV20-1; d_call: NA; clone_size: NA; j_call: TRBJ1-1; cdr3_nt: TGCAGTGCTAGAGATGGGTACAGCTTGAACACTGAAGCTTTCTTT; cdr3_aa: CSARDGYSLNTEAFF
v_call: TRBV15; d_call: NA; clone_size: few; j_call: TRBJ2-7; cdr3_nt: TGTGCCACCAGCAGAGATCCATCCGCGGGCGCCTACGAGCAGTACTTC; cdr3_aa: CATSRDPSAGAYEQYF
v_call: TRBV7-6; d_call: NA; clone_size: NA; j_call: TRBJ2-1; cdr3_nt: TGTGCCAGCAGCGCCCGGGATCAAGCCTACAATGAGCAGTTCTTC; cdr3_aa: CASSARDQAYNEQFF
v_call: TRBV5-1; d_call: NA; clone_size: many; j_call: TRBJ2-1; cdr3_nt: TGCGCCAGCAGCGTGGAACGGGGGAATGAGCAGTTCTTC; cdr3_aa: CASSVERGNEQFF
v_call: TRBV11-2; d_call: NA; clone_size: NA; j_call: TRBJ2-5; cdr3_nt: TGTGCCAGCAGCTTATTTACTCAAGAGACCCAGTACTTC; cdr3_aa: CASSLFTQETQYF
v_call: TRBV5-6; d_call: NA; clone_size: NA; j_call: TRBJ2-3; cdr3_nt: TGTGCCAGCAGCTTGGTAGGGGGAAGGATAGATACGCAGTATTTT; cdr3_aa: CASSLVGGRIDTQYF
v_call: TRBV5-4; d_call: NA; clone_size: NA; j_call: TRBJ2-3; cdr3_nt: TGTGCCAGCAGCTTTTATAACACAGATACGCAGTATTTT; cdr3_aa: CASSFYNTDTQYF
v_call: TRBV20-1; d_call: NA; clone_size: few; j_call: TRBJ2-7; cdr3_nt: TGCAGTGCTAGAGACCCCTGGGGGGGCCCCCAGGAGCAGTACTTC; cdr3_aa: CSARDPWGGPQEQYF
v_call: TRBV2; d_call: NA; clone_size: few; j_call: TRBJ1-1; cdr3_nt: TGTGCCAGCAGTCCTCGACAGGTTAGGGACACTGAAGCTTTCTTT; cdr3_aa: CASSPRQVRDTEAFF
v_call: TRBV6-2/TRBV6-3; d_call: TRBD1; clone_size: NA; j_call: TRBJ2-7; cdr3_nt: TGTGCCAGCAGCCAATCCGGGACAGGGGGGTTGAGCGAGCAGTACTTC; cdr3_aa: CASSQSGTGGLSEQYF
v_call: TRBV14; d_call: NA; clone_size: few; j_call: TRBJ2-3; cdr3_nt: TGTGCCAGCAGCCAAGATCCTCGGGCGCGGCCTAGCACAGATACGCAGTATTTT; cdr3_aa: CASSQDPRARPSTDTQYF
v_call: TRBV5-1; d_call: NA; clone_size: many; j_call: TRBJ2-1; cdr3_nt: TGCGCCAGCAGCTTGATGAAGGGAAGCTCCTACAATGAGCAGTTCTTC; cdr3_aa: CASSLMKGSSYNEQFF
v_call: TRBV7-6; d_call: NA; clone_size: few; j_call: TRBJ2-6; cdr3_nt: TGTGCCAGCAGCTTGAGTATCTCTGGGGCCAACGTCCTGACTTTC; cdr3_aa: CASSLSISGANVLTF
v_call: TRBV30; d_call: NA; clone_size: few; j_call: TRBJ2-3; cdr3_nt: TGTGCCTGGAGTGTACCTGGGGGGGCACATACGCAGTATTTT; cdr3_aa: CAWSVPGGAHTQYF
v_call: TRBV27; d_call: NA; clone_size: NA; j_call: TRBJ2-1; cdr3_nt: TGTGCCAGCAGTTTCCCGGCCCCCAACCCCGGACACAATGAGCAGTTCTTC; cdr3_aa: CASSFPAPNPGHNEQFF
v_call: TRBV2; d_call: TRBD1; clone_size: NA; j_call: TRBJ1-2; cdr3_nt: TGTGCCAGCAGTAAATCCCCTATCCGGACAGGAGTCTATGGCTACACCTTC; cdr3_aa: CASSKSPIRTGVYGYTF
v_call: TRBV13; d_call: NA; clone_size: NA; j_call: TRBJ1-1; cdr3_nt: TGTGCCAGCAGCTCCGGACGGGTGAACACTGAAGCTTTCTTT; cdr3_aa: CASSSGRVNTEAFF
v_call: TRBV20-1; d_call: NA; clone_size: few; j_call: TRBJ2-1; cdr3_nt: TGCAGTGTTCGCAGGGGCAAGCAGTTCTTC; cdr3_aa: CSVRRGKQFF
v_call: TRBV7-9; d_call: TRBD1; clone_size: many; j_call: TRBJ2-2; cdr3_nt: TGTGCCAGCAGTTACGACAGGGACACCGGGGAGCTGTTTTTT; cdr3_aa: CASSYDRDTGELFF
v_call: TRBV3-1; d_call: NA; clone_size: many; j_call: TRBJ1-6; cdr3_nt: TGTGCCAGCAGCCTTACATCCTCTAATTCACCCCTCCACTTT; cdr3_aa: CASSLTSSNSPLHF
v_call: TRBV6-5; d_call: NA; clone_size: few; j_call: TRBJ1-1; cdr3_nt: TGTGCCAGCAGTTACTCCCAGGGTATGAACACTGAAGCTTTCTTT; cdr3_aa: CASSYSQGMNTEAFF
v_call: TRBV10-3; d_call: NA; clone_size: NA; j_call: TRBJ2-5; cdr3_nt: TGTGCCATCAGGGACAGTCGGGAGACCCAGTACTTC; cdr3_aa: CAIRDSRETQYF
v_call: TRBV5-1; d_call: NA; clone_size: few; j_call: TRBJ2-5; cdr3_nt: TGCGCCAGCCGTAAAGGACTACAAGAGACCCAGTACTTC; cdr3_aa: CASRKGLQETQYF
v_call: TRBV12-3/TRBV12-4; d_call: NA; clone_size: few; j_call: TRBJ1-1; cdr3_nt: TGTGCCAGCACGCCAGACCGGGGTGAAGCTTTCTTT; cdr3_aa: CASTPDRGEAFF
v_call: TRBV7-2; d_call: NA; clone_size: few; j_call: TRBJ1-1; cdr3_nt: TGTGCCAGCAGCCGGGGGCCCCGGAACACTGAAGCTTTCTTT; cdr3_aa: CASSRGPRNTEAFF
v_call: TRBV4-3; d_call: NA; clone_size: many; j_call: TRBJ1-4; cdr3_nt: TGCGCCAGCTCACAAGGGGGGGGCAGGCTAAATGAAAAACTGTTTTTT; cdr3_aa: CASSQGGGRLNEKLFF
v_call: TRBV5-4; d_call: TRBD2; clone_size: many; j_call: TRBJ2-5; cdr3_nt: TGTGCCAGCAGCACGGGACTAGACGGGGAGACCCAGTACTTC; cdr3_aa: CASSTGLDGETQYF
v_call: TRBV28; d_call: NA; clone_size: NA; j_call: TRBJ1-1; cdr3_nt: TGTGCCAGCAGTTTCCCGACGGGGACTGAAGCTTTCTTT; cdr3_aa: CASSFPTGTEAFF
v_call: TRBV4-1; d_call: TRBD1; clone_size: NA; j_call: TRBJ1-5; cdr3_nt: TGCGCCAGCAGCCTTGAACGACAGGGACGGGAGCCCCAGCATTTT; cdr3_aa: CASSLERQGREPQHF